This TCR beta chain was obtained from a study of identical twins (dated by TCRdb to 2016 to 2017). With regard to the full study: TCR alpha and beta repertoires from monozygotic twins, unrelated adults of various ages and cord blood were deep-sequenced to test whether fetal clonotypes persist. To rule out contamination, the twin experiments were replicated at different times with different library preparation protocols. What the work shows at the level of the full study, not this receptor alone: Compared with coincidental sharing between unrelated individuals, out-of-frame TCR alpha sequences shared between twins showed an excess of sequences with low generation probability. Fewer insertions were carried by abundant cord blood beta clonotypes; a weaker similar trend was observed in young adult naive repertoires, while no such trend was observed in memory repertoires. Excess twin sharing in beta out-of-frame sequences was weaker because fewer shared sequences lowered the signal-to-noise ratio. Conclusions relied on cross-sectional statistical analysis, since the same donors could not be followed over many years. Invariant T cells such as MAIT and iNKT could partly confound zero-insertion analyses, though diverse VJ usage argued against this for most clonotypes. Recombination models systematically underestimated out-of-frame TCR alpha sharing in monozygotic twins but agreed with sharing between unrelated individuals.

All donors were healthy Caucasians. Three pairs of female monozygotic twins, all aged roughly 18 to 30 years, made up the twin cohort. The RNA used for TCR libraries was isolated from peripheral blood mononuclear cells. The library was produced with 5' RACE. The data were produced on an Illumina HiSeq 2000. A universal primer binding site was introduced by template switching, and a unique molecular identifier was present in the final cDNA, enabling accurate counting of TCR cDNA molecules. Specific primers in the conserved constant-segment region were used to synthesize first-strand cDNA for the TCR alpha and beta chains. To control for contamination, every cDNA library carried two barcodes: a SMART-Mk sample barcode plus Illumina barcodes. TruSeq adapter sequences and Illumina sample barcodes were added in two successive PCR steps. The Illumina HiSeq platform was used with custom primers to sequence TCR alpha and beta cDNA libraries. In the original analysis: MiGEC was used to process raw reads and extract unique molecular identifiers, and MiXCR was used to find CDR3 positions. For each individual, recombination models were inferred using an EM algorithm with the repgenHMM and IGoR tools. Shared clonotype analysis was performed with the tcR package in R, normalizing sharing by the product of cloneset sizes. To study raw recombination free of thymic and clonal selection effects, out-of-frame nonproductive sequences were analyzed. TCRdb handled the public reads itself, with Q25 trimming in fastp and clone calling in MiXCR, and kept productive beta chains. Each record represents a unique CDR3 protein, reported with the most common genes and DNA among its rows. In this record, the V and J calls reflect TCRdb's handling and not the investigators' own analysis. For this sample there are about 730,000 distinct CDR3 sequences; over 20% appear just once. The top ten hold about 4.5% of the sample.

At the junction V is shortened by 5 bases and J by 1 base, with 10 bases in between. The CDR3 contains 14 residues, cysteine and phenylalanine counted. The CDR3 DNA has 42 bases and is translated from base 1. Per the germline V gene (reference sequence), LNHNV is the CDR1 and YYDKDF is the CDR2. The table lists this clonotype with a few counts. Its antigen is not yet known. The input lacks base qualities; no much larger clone sits a single base away. These data were likewise used in another study, on T cells expressing NK-cell markers. Taken from the second paper: Three sorted T-cell subsets (CD3+CD56+NKG2C+, CD3+CD56+NKG2C- and CD3+CD56-NKG2C+) from 7 to 9 donors had their TCR beta-chain repertoires profiled. Among the eight sequenced donors, only one was HCMV-seronegative, while the other seven were HCMV-seropositive. To restrict sorting to alphabetaTCR-expressing T cells, an anti-gammadeltaTCR antibody was added in several experiments. In six donors, the dominant CD3+CD56+NKG2C+ clonotypes were among the top 10 CD8+ clonotypes and accounted for about 1.0-7.5% of CD8+ T cells. Those dominant clonotypes were again the most abundant among CD3+CD56-NKG2C+ cells in several donors, at roughly 25-60.1%. Whether the expanded NKG2C-expressing T cell clones were specific for HCMV antigens was left unclear. The eight sequenced donors were randomly selected healthy volunteers, three men and five women. HCMV serostatus was determined by detecting HCMV-specific IgG in serum with a commercial ELISA kit. For roughly six donors, bulk peripheral blood T-cell repertoires were additionally sequenced from unsorted PBMC. MIGEC was used to demultiplex reads and group the reads by UMI, and MiTCR was used to assemble and quantify clonotypes. Only TCR cDNA sequences supported by at least two reads were kept to exclude erroneous sequences. Downstream repertoire analysis used the tcR package, and clonotypes were matched across fractions by CDR3 nucleotide sequence plus V segment. VDJmatch was used to annotate antigen specificity against VDJdb, with one amino acid substitution in CDR3 allowed.

Sample: PBMCs. The chain is encoded by TRBV15 joined to TRBJ2-3, with the D gene too uncertain to name. The TCR sequence derives from a woman between 18 and 30 years old in good health. The CDR3 in this case is CATSLRPRTDTQYF. In nucleotides, the sequence is TGTGCCACCAGCTTGAGGCCCCGCACAGATACGCAGTATTTT.